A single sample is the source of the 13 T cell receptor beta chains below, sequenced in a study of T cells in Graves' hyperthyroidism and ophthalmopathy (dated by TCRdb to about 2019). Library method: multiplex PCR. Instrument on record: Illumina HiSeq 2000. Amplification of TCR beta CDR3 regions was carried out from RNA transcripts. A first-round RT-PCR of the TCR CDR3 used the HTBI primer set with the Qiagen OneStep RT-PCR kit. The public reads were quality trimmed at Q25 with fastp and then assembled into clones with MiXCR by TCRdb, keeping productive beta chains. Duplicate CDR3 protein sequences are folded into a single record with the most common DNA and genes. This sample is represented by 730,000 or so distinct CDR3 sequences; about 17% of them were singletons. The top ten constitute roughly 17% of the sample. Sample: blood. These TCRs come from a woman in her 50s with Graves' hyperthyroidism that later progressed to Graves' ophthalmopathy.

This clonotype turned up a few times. The CDR3 nucleotides are TGTGCCAGCAGTGAGACTAAGGGGGCTGGATATGGCTACACCTTC. Amino acid sequence: CASSETKGAGYGYTF. The chain combines TRBV6-1 with TRBJ1-2; TRBD1 agrees at 7 bases. CDR1 and CDR2 from the germline V gene are MNHNS and SASEGT. This CDR3 has 15 amino acids. Germline trimming cut 3 bases from V and 5 bases from J; bases unmatched to any gene: 9.

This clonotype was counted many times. The CDR3 here is CASSGTRQGNQPQHF. CDR3 sequence (DNA): TGTGCCAGCAGCGGTACCCGACAGGGCAATCAGCCCCAGCATTTT. The V gene is TRBV2, the J gene TRBJ1-5; TRBD1 is a possible D gene (6 bases). The length of the CDR3 is 15 residues. Trimming shortened V by 6 bases and J by 2 bases, and 14 bases separated the two germline ends. Germline V CDR1 and CDR2: SNHLY, FYNNEI.

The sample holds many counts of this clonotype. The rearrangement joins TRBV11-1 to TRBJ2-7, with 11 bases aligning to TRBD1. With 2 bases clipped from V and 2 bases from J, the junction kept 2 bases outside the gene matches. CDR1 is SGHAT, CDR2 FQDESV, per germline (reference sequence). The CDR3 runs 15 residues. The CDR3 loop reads CASSLRTGGPYEQYF. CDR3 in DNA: TGTGCCAGCAGCTTACGGACAGGGGGCCCCTACGAGCAGTACTTC. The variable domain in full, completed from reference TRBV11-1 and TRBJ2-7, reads EAEVAQSPRYKITEKSQAVAFWCDPISGHATLYWYRQILGQGPELLVQFQDESVVDDSQLPKDRFSAERLKGVDSTLKIQPAELGDSAMYLCASSLRTGGPYEQYFGPGTRLTVT.

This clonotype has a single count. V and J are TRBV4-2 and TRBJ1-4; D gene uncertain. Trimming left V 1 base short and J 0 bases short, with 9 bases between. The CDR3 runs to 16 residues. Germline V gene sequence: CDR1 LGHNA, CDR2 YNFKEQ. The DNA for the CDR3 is TGTGCCAGCAGCCAAGCCTCCTTCTCAACTAATGAAAAACTGTTTTTT. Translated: CASSQASFSTNEKLFF.

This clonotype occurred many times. The CDR3 coding sequence is TGTGCCAGCAGTTTAGTGAGGGGCGCTGAAGCTTTCTTT. It is translated as CASSLVRGAEAFF. The chain has TRBV12-3 or TRBV12-4 and TRBJ1-1; possibly TRBD1 for D (5 bases). This CDR3 is built from 13 residues. Trimming cost V 1 base and J 6 bases, with 9 bases left between them.

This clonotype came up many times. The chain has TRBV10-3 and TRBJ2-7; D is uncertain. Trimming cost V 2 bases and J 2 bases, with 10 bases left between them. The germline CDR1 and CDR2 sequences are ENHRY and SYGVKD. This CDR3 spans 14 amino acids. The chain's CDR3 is CAISEQAFPYEQYF. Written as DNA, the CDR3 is TGTGCCATCAGTGAGCAGGCCTTCCCCTACGAGCAGTACTTC.

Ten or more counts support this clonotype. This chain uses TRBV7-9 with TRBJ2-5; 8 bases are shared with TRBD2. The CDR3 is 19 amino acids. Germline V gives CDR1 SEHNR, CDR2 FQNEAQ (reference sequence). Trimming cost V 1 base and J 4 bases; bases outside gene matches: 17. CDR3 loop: CASSLVGLQRGSVRETQYF. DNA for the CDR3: TGTGCCAGCAGCTTAGTCGGCCTGCAGCGGGGGTCGGTTCGAGAGACCCAGTACTTC.

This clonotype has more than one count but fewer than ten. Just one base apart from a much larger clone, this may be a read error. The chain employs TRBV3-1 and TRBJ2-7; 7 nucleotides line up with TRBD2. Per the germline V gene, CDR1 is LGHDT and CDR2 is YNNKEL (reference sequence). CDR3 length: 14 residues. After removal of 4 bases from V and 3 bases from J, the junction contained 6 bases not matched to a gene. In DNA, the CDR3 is TGTGCCAGCAGCCCAGTGGGGACTAACTACGAGCAGTACTTC. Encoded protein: CASSPVGTNYEQYF.

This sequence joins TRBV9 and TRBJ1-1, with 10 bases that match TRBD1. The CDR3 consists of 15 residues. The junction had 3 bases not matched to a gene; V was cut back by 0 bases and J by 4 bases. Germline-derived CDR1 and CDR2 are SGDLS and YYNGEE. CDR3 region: CASSVVGTGVTEAFF. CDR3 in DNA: TGTGCCAGCAGCGTAGTTGGGACAGGGGTCACTGAAGCTTTCTTT.

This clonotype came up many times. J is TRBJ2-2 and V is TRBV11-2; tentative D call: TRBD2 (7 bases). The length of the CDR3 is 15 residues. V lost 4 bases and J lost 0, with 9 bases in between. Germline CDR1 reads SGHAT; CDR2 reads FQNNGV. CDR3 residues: CASSYGGPNTGELFF. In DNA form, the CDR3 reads TGTGCCAGCAGCTACGGGGGGCCGAACACCGGGGAGCTGTTTTTT. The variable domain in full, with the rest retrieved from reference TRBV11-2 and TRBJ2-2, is EAGVAQSPRYKIIEKRQSVAFWCNPISGHATLYWYQQILGQGPKLLIQFQNNGVVDDSQLPKDRFSAERLKGVDSTLKIQPAKLEDSAVYLCASSYGGPNTGELFFGEGSRLTVL.

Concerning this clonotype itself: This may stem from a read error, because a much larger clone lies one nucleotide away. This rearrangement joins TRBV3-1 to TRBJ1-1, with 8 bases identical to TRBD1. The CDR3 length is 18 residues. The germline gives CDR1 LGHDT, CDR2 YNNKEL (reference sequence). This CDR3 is CASSQTLGQGPVNTVAFF. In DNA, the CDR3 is TGTGCCAGCAGCCAAACCCTAGGACAGGGACCCGTGAACACTGTAGCTTTCTTT.

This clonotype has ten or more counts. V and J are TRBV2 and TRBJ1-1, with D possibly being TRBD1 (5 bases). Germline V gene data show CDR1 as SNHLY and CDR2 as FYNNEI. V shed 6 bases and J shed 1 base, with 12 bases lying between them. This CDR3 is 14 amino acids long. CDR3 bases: TGTGCCAGCAGGGGGCAGAGGTCGAACACTGAAGCTTTCTTT. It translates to CASRGQRSNTEAFF.

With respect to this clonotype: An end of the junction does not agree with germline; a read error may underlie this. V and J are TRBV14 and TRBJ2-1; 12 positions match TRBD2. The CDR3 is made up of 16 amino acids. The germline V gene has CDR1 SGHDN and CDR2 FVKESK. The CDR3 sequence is CASSQGLAGGQNEEFF. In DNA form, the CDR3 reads TGTGCCAGCAGCCAAGGCCTAGCGGGGGGGCAAAATGAGGAGTTCTTC.